This T cell receptor beta chain is drawn from a study of cytomegalovirus exposure and HLA in healthy donors. Points from the study as a whole: Apart from CMV serostatus, no immune exposure information was available. Sequencing depth roughly uniform across donors was assumed in presence/absence analyses.

PCR employed 60 Vbeta and 13 Jbeta primers. Measured with immunoSEQ multiplex PCR; TCRdb has only the in-frame clones, and not every one. Of 100,000 to 150,000 clones listed, 80% were seen once; the top ten hold 1%. Regarding this clone: Its antigen is unknown.

This sequence originates from a middle-aged man in good health and CMV-seronegative. The sample comprised PBMCs.

The CDR3 sequence is CASSQEVSNEQFF. The CDR3, as DNA: TGTGCCAGCAGCCAAGAAGTTAGCAATGAGCAGTTCTTC. J is TRBJ2-1 and V is TRBV4-2; D is uncertain. The germline gives CDR1 LGHNA, CDR2 YNFKEQ. The CDR3 spans 13 residues. Trimming took 0 bases from V and 6 from J, leaving 6 bases between them.